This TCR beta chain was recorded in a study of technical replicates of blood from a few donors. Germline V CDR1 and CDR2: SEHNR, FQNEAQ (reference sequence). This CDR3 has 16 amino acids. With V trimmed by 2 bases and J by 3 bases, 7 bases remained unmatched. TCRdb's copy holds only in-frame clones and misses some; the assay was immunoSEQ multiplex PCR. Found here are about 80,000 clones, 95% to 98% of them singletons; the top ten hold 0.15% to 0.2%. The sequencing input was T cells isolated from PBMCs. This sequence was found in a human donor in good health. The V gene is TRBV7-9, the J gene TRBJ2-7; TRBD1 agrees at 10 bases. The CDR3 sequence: CASSLIAGQGGYEQYF. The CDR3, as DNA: TGTGCCAGCAGCTTAATCGCCGGACAGGGGGGCTACGAGCAGTACTTC.